This TCR beta chain was sequenced for a study of CD8 T cells in Susac syndrome. Study outcomes and limitations: The authors acknowledged that the study's TCR sequencing and HLA analysis involved relatively few individuals.

Note on this clonotype: Its antigen is still unknown.

The study sequenced TCR beta in blood CD8+ and CD4+ T cells. Multiple sclerosis controls were treatment-naive patients with stable or active relapsing-remitting disease. Random hexamers were used to reverse transcribe the RNA input (about 0.45 to 1 ug). immunoSEQ multiplex PCR amplified TCR beta CDR3 across 54 Vbeta, 13 Jbeta. TCRdb recomputed calls from the immunoSEQ multiplex PCR reads with MiXCR, one row per CDR3 protein. The data show 150,000 to 200,000 distinct CDR3 sequences, with approximately 95% seen just once and about 0.1% held by the top ten. This receptor was taken from a human donor with multiple sclerosis. Material: CD4+ T cells from PBMCs.

CDR3 DNA sequence: TGTGCCAGCAGTCCTACCACAGGGTCTCTCTACGAGCAGTACTTC. Residues: CASSPTTGSLYEQYF. This rearrangement joins TRBV28 to TRBJ2-7; tentative D call: TRBD1 (6 bases). CDR1 and CDR2 (germline): MDHEN, SYDVKM. The V end was cut by 5 bases, the J end by 3 bases, with 17 bases between. The CDR3 consists of 15 residues.